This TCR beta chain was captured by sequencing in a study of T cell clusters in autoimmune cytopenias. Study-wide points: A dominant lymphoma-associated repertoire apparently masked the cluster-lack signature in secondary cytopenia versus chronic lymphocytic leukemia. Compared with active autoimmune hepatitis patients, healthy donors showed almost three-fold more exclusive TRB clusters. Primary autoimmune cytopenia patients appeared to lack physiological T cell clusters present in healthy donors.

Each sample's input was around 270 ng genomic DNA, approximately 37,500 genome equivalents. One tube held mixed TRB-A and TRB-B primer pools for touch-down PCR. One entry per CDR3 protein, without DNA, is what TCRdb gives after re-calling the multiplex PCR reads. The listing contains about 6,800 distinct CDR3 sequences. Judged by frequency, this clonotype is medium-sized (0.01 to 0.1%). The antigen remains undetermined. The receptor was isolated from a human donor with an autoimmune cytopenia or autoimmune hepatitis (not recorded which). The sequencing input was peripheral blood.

This CDR3 reads CASSFGRQQYF. J is TRBJ2-7 and V is TRBV6-5. Germline CDR1 and CDR2: MNHEY and SVGAGI. The CDR3 is made up of 11 amino acids.